This T cell receptor beta chain was identified in a study of PD-L1 blockade in urothelial cancer. This clone is a singleton in its sample. Data came from immunoSEQ multiplex PCR; TCRdb stores just in-frame clones and leaves some out. The table shows 72,000 or so clones, with more than 70% occurring only once. The time point here: peripheral blood 6 weeks after treatment start. The material sequenced was PBMCs, taken around atezolizumab (anti-PD-L1) treatment. The receptor was derived from a man aged 60 to 75 with urothelial cancer.

Here the CDR3 reads CSVYSPGTGYGANVLTF. The CDR3 region has the DNA TGCAGCGTCTATTCCCCCGGGACAGGGTATGGGGCCAACGTCCTGACTTTC. The V call is TRBV29-1, the J call TRBJ2-6, with 9 nucleotides matching TRBD1. Germline V gene sequence: CDR1 SQVTM, CDR2 ANQGSEA. This CDR3 spans 17 amino acids. Trimming cost V 6 bases and J 3 bases; bases outside gene matches: 12.